This TCR beta chain was obtained from a study of neurological immune-mediated disorders. The CDR3 runs to 18 residues. In germline, CDR1 is SGHAT, CDR2 FQNNGV. V shed 0 bases and J shed 0 bases, with 14 bases lying between them. General study points: In HTLV-1-associated myelopathy, TCR clonal expansion was greatest, whereas multiple sclerosis had the least, falling below healthy controls.

It was by 5'RACE with 10-nucleotide random UMIs that the cDNA was made. TCRdb redid the calling of the 5' RACE reads with MiXCR, one entry per CDR3 protein. The repertoire holds about 24,000 distinct CDR3 sequences, with 13% as singletons. A word on this clonotype: Its specificity is unknown.

Source material: PBMCs. This sequence joins TRBV11-2 and TRBJ2-2, with D unclear. The receptor was derived from a middle-aged woman with HTLV-1-associated myelopathy (HAM/TSP). The CDR3 sequence: CASSLDLCWFANTGELFF. The CDR3 region has the DNA TGTGCCAGCAGCTTAGATCTCTGTTGGTTCGCGAACACCGGGGAGCTGTTTTTT. The whole variable domain, filled in from reference TRBV11-2 and TRBJ2-2, reads EAGVAQSPRYKIIEKRQSVAFWCNPISGHATLYWYQQILGQGPKLLIQFQNNGVVDDSQLPKDRFSAERLKGVDSTLKIQPAKLEDSAVYLCASSLDLCWFANTGELFFGEGSRLTVL.